In its sample, the clone carrying this T cell receptor (beta chain) was seen a few times. Its antigen is currently unknown. Trimming pared 3 bases from V and 1 base from J, leaving 13 bases between. Germline values: CDR1 KGHDR, CDR2 SFDVKD. The CDR3 runs to 16 residues. TCRdb reprocessed the 5' RACE reads with MiXCR, giving one entry per CDR3 protein. The table has around 310,000 distinct CDR3 sequences, around an eighth seen once; the top ten hold around 20%. This specimen comes from a study of T-cell memory formation after mild COVID-19. General study points: The SARS-CoV-2 specificity of second-wave clones reaching peak at day 37 remained unverified. CD4+ contracting clones were mainly CM and EM; CD8+ ones, EMRA. Whereas later expanders leaned CD4+, clones contracting day 15 to 85 showed a balanced CD4/CD8 makeup.

The rearrangement uses TRBV24-1 and TRBJ2-3; perhaps TRBD1 as D (5 bases). The sequence derives from a man younger than 35 who had mild COVID-19 (a few samples of this study predate the infection). Cell type and time point are not known. Sequences were obtained from PBMCs or a T cell subset sorted from them (not recorded which). CDR3 DNA: TGTGCCACCAGTGATCGGACATTAGAAGGCACAGATACGCAGTATTTT. This sequence encodes CATSDRTLEGTDTQYF.